A single sample gave rise to the 22 T cell receptor beta chains below, sequenced in a study of tumor and adjacent non-tumor tissue in lung cancer. RNA was extracted from bulk tissue without any cell sorting. More than 3 cm separated this lung sample from the edge of the tumor. The library came from three nested PCR rounds adapted from ARM-PCR protocols. TCRdb ran MiXCR on the multiplex PCR reads and lists one entry per CDR3 protein. The sample has roughly 82,000 distinct CDR3 sequences, approximately 73% seen once. The specimen sequenced was distant non-tumor lung tissue. These receptors came from a woman aged 50 to 65 with non-small cell lung cancer.

This sequence joins TRBV28 and TRBJ2-1; tentatively, D is TRBD1 (6 bases). Trimming left V 10 bases short and J 14 bases short, with 21 bases between. Germline V CDR1 and CDR2: MDHEN, SYDVKM. The CDR3 loop spans 12 amino acids. For the CDR3, the DNA is TGTGCCACGCAGGACAGTCACAACGAGGAGTTCTTC. This translates into CATQDSHNEEFF.

Regarding this clonotype: Relative to the germline gene, one junction end is altered; a read error may explain this. The rearrangement links TRBV6-6 to TRBJ2-7; 8 nucleotides match TRBD1. CDR1 is MNHNY, CDR2 SVGAGI, per germline (reference sequence). The CDR3 runs 15 residues. In DNA form, the CDR3 reads TGTGCCAGCAGTCGCACCGGACAGGGAACGGGCGAGCAGCACTTC. Its protein is CASSRTGQGTGEQHF.

A word on this clonotype: This may be a read error: a much more frequent sequence differs by one nucleotide. V is TRBV7-8 and J is TRBJ2-7, with D possibly TRBD1 on 6 matching bases. Per the germline V gene, CDR1 is SGHVS and CDR2 is FQNEAQ. This CDR3 contains 13 residues. CDR3 in amino acids: CANSPSRGYEQYF. The CDR3 coding sequence is TGTGCCAACAGCCCAAGTAGGGGGTACGAGCAGTACTTC.

With respect to this clonotype: The CDR3 does not end in the conserved phenylalanine or tryptophan, so this is likely a read error. Because the CDR3's place on the DNA is in doubt, the DNA is left out and the CDR3 is given as listed by TCRdb. V gene TRBV6-2 or TRBV6-3 combines with J gene TRBJ2-1; the table's D call of TRBD2 was not tested on the DNA. The CDR3 is made up of 15 amino acids, end residues included. Germline values: CDR1 MNHEY, CDR2 SVGEGT. This chain's CDR3 is CASSPGQAGVNEQSL.

Note on this clonotype: One junction end does not reproduce the germline sequence, and a read error may be involved. The chain employs TRBV11-2 and TRBJ2-7, with D perhaps being TRBD1 or TRBD2 (6 bases each). Germline CDR1 SGHAT, CDR2 FQNNGV. CDR3 length equals 14 residues. CDR3 in DNA: TGTGTCAGCAGTCTACTCGCGGGAAAGGGGGAACAGTACTTC. It specifies CVSSLLAGKGEQYF. The full variable domain, with the rest looked up from reference TRBV11-2 and TRBJ2-7, is EAGVAQSPRYKIIEKRQSVAFWCNPISGHATLYWYQQILGQGPKLLIQFQNNGVVDDSQLPKDRFSAERLKGVDSTLKIQPAKLEDSAVYLCVSSLLAGKGEQYFGPGTRLTVT.

Note on this clonotype: A read error may explain this, as a much larger clone is one base away. V is TRBV30 and J is TRBJ2-7; D possibly uses TRBD1 or TRBD2 (7 bases each). Per the germline V gene, CDR1 is GTSNPN and CDR2 is SVGIG (reference sequence). Deletions cut 4 bases from V and 3 bases from J, with 19 bases between. CDR3 length equals 15 residues. The CDR3 sequence is CAWNVRGDRHYEQYF. The CDR3 DNA sequence: TGTGCCTGGAATGTACGGGGGGACAGACACTACGAGCAGTACTTC.

A note on this clonotype: Given the absence of the conserved phenylalanine or tryptophan at the CDR3 end, a read error is likely. V is TRBV6-5 and J is TRBJ2-3; TRBD1 is a possible D gene (5 bases). Trimming shortened V by 10 bases and J by 5 bases, and 10 bases separated the two germline ends. This CDR3 comprises 11 residues. Germline V gives CDR1 MNHEY, CDR2 SVGAGI. Written as DNA, the CDR3 is TGTGCCAACAGGCTTGTAGATACGCAGTATCTT. Protein product: CANRLVDTQYL.

This clonotype has only one observation. One end of the junction fails to match germline, which may point to a read error. The V gene is TRBV6-1, the J gene TRBJ2-4; D possibly uses TRBD1 or TRBD2 (5 bases each). There are 15 residues in the CDR3. CDR1 MNHNS and CDR2 SASEGT come from the germline V gene. The CDR3 coding sequence is TGTGCCAGCAGCCAGTTGCAGGGCCAGGAGGACATTCAGTACTTT. It translates to CASSQLQGQEDIQYF.

As to this clonotype: One end of the junction does not line up with germline, which may come from a read error. This chain links TRBV7-2 with TRBJ1-2; D unclear. Germline V lookup: CDR1 SGHTA, CDR2 FQGNSA. The length of the CDR3 is 13 residues. CDR3 bases: TGTGCCACCAGCTCTACAACTAACTATGGCTACACCTTC. Protein product: CATSSTTNYGYTF.

The DNA of the CDR3 is TGTGCCATCAGTCAAGGGGGACGGGGAATAGGGAGAGAGACCAAATACTTC. This translates into CAISQGGRGIGRETKYF. The rearrangement links TRBV10-3 to TRBJ2-5; D possibly corresponds to TRBD1 (6 bases). Per the germline V gene, CDR1 is ENHRY and CDR2 is SYGVKD. The germline V and J ends were trimmed by 5 bases and 14 bases, with 33 bases remaining between them. This CDR3 spans 17 amino acids.

Turning to this clonotype: Lacking the conserved final phenylalanine or tryptophan, this CDR3 likely reflects a read error. The chain's CDR3 is CASMAVLSEQYI. The CDR3 bases are TGTGCCAGCATGGCAGTCCTCTCCGAGCAGTACATC. The J gene is TRBJ2-7, the V gene TRBV6-5; D is unclear. V gave up 7 bases and J gave up 6 bases, with 13 bases separating them. This CDR3 comprises 12 residues. Germline V lookup: CDR1 MNHEY, CDR2 SVGAGI.

As regards this clonotype: One base away lies a much larger clone, so this may be a sequencing read error. V usage is TRBV28 and J usage is TRBJ1-2, with D perhaps TRBD1 (5 bases). Germline V gives CDR1 MDHEN, CDR2 SYDVKM. This CDR3 comprises 14 residues. V was cut by 3 bases and J by 5 bases, with 13 bases left in between. DNA for the CDR3: TGTGCCAGCAGTTTCGGCGTGACAGATTATGGCTACACCTTC. It codes for CASSFGVTDYGYTF.

This chain joins TRBV12-3 or TRBV12-4 and TRBJ2-2, with D maybe TRBD1 (5 bases). This CDR3 region has 16 residues. Trimming took 4 bases from V and 2 from J, leaving 14 bases between them. The chain's CDR3 is CASSSGTGANTGELFF. The CDR3 coding sequence is TGTGCCAGCAGTTCAGGTACAGGTGCAAACACCGGGGAGCTGTTTTTT.

The chain uses TRBV6-6 and TRBJ2-5, with 7 bases aligning to TRBD2. CDR1 MNHNY and CDR2 SVGAGI come from the germline V gene (reference sequence). The CDR3 contains 19 residues. V lost 7 bases and J lost 1; bases outside the gene matches: 21. CDR3 sequence (DNA): TGTGCCAGCAACTACAACGAAGCGGGGAGTGAAGGCCCCCAAGAGACCCAGTACTTC. It codes for CASNYNEAGSEGPQETQYF.

As concerns this clonotype: A much larger clonotype is one base distant, so this may be a read error. The V call is TRBV12-3 or TRBV12-4, the J call TRBJ2-4; D gene uncertain. Trimming shortened V by 11 bases and J by 3 bases, and 17 bases separated the two germline ends. CDR3 length: 14 amino acids. The CDR3 protein is CAGNLLGVKNIQYF. CDR3 sequence (DNA): TGTGCCGGCAATTTACTCGGAGTCAAAAACATTCAGTACTTC.

This clonotype showed up just once. One end of the junction does not line up with germline, which may come from a read error. The gene calls are TRBV4-1 and TRBJ2-7; tentatively, D is TRBD1 or TRBD2 (5 bases each). The CDR3 is 15 amino acids. Germline V gene data show CDR1 as MGHRA and CDR2 as YSYEKL. CDR3 bases: TGCACCAGCAGCCAACCCGGGACGAACTCCTACAAGCAGTATTTC. Its protein is CTSSQPGTNSYKQYF.

Of note for this clonotype: The junction differs from germline at one of its ends, possibly a read error. V usage is TRBV10-3 and J usage is TRBJ2-7, with a tentative D call TRBD1 (6 bases). This CDR3 comprises 13 residues. Germline CDR1 ENHRY, CDR2 SYGVKD. The CDR3 reads CAITQGPPYEKNF. CDR3 nucleotides: TGTGCCATCACCCAGGGGCCCCCCTACGAGAAGAACTTC.

This clonotype has a single count. The gene calls are TRBV11-1 and TRBJ2-1; 7 bases agree with TRBD2. This CDR3 contains 15 residues. In germline, CDR1 is SGHAT, CDR2 FQDESV (reference sequence). The J segment lost 5 bases and the V segment lost 5 bases, leaving 9 bases of the junction unmatched. The CDR3 is CASSPVASGHNEQFF. For the CDR3, the DNA is TGTGCCAGCAGCCCCGTGGCTAGCGGCCACAATGAGCAGTTCTTC.

This clonotype was seen a handful of times. With a much larger clone just one base away, this may be a read error. CDR3 bases: TGTGCCAGCAAGCTAGGGCAGGGGGCCGGCTATGGCTACACCTTC. Translating gives CASKLGQGAGYGYTF. The V and J genes are TRBV6-1 and TRBJ1-2; 8 bases are shared with TRBD1. The germline V gene has CDR1 MNHNS and CDR2 SASEGT. The CDR3 sequence is 15 residues long. Trimming took 7 bases from V and 4 from J; bases not matched to a gene: 11.

This clonotype was observed a single time. The CDR3 loop reads CSARADIAPFF. CDR3 coding DNA: TGCAGTGCTAGAGCGGATATAGCACCGTTCTTC. The V gene is TRBV20-1, the J gene TRBJ2-1; D not resolved. Trimming took 1 base from V and 15 from J, leaving 13 bases between them. The CDR3 extends over 11 amino acids. Germline V gene data show CDR1 as DFQATT and CDR2 as SNEGSKA (reference sequence).

About this clonotype itself: At one of its ends the junction is not consistent with the germline gene, which may arise from a read error. This chain links TRBV29-1 with TRBJ1-2, with D possibly TRBD1 on 6 matching bases. Germline-derived CDR1 and CDR2 are SQVTM and ANQGSEA. This CDR3 has 11 amino acids. The CDR3 DNA is TGCAGCGTTGTAGCGGGACATGGCTACAGCTTT. It translates to CSVVAGHGYSF.

Details on this clonotype: A read error may be the cause here, since a much bigger clone is one base away. Here the CDR3 DNA reads TGTGCCAGCAGCCGATTCAACTATGGCTACACCTTC. This encodes CASSRFNYGYTF. The genes are TRBV28 and TRBJ1-2; D unresolved. With 6 bases removed from V and 2 bases from J, the gap between germline ends came to 7 bases. The CDR3 spans 12 residues. Germline V gene sequence: CDR1 MDHEN, CDR2 SYDVKM.